The 18 T cell receptor beta chains given below trace back to one sample, sequenced in a study of regulatory T cells in long-lasting Graves disease. Time point reported: newly diagnosed GD, antithyroid drugs for less than 3 months. Making the TCR library involved RNA that had been extracted from PBMCs. Through Arm-PCR of CDR3 regions and iRepertoire HTBI primers, TCR beta libraries were built. One entry per CDR3 protein results from TCRdb running MiXCR on the multiplex PCR reads. The table has approximately 540,000 distinct CDR3 sequences, around 13% seen once. The sample was also reused in another study, on T cells in Graves' hyperthyroidism and ophthalmopathy.

The sample consisted of peripheral blood mononuclear cells (PBMCs), taken at new diagnosis, from a patient treated with antithyroid drugs. These receptors came from a woman in her twenties or thirties with Graves disease.

For this clonotype: A read error is possible here, since a much larger clone lies one base away. The CDR3 does not close with the conserved phenylalanine or tryptophan, likely indicating a read error. The V call is TRBV6-1, the J call TRBJ2-7; D is perhaps TRBD2 (5 bases). Germline V gene lookup returns CDR1 MNHNS and CDR2 SASEGT. V lost 8 bases to trimming and J lost 0 bases, with 23 bases between them. The CDR3 totals 17 residues. The CDR3 sequence is CASLPAGLPVDSYEQYL. CDR3 in DNA: TGTGCCAGCCTACCTGCGGGCCTTCCCGTTGACTCCTACGAGCAGTACCTC.

The V gene is TRBV7-2, the J gene TRBJ2-4; 9 bases are shared with TRBD1. This CDR3 contains 15 residues. V lost 5 bases, J lost 13 bases, and 15 bases stayed unmatched. Per the germline V gene, CDR1 is SGHTA and CDR2 is FQGNSA. The CDR3 reads CASSPPGQGWGEQYF. CDR3 nucleotide sequence: TGTGCCAGCAGCCCTCCGGGACAGGGATGGGGTGAGCAGTACTTC. Full variable domain (rest looked up from reference TRBV7-2 and TRBJ2-4): GAGVSQSPSNKVTEKGKDVELRCDPISGHTALYWYRQSLGQGLEFLIYFQGNSAPDKSGLPSDRFSAERTGGSVSTLTIQRTQQEDSAVYLCASSPPGQGWGEQYFGAGTRLSVL.

This clonotype appeared many times. The chain employs TRBV20-1 and TRBJ2-7; TRBD2 matches 9 bases. The CDR3 contains 15 residues. Germline CDR1 reads DFQATT; CDR2 reads SNEGSKA (reference sequence). Trimming took 3 bases from V and 2 from J; bases not matched to a gene: 8. The CDR3 coding sequence is TGCAGTGCTAGTAGTAGGCTAGCGGGGACCTACGAGCAGTACTTC. This translates into CSASSRLAGTYEQYF.

This clonotype was picked up many times. The chain joins TRBV28 to TRBJ1-5; tentatively, D is TRBD1 (5 bases). Germline V gene sequence: CDR1 MDHEN, CDR2 SYDVKM. This CDR3 comprises 15 residues. V gave up 7 bases and J gave up 4 bases, with 17 bases separating them. CDR3 DNA: TGTGCCAGCATCCCCGGGGGGACTCCAAATCAGCCCCAGCATTTT. It translates to CASIPGGTPNQPQHF.

Written as DNA, the CDR3 is TGTGCCAGCATGACGACTAGCGGGAGTTCCGAGCAGTACTTC. Its protein is CASMTTSGSSEQYF. The chain employs TRBV11-1 and TRBJ2-7; TRBD2 matches 12 bases. Germline V CDR1 and CDR2: SGHAT, FQDESV (reference sequence). V shed 7 bases and J 6 bases; nucleotides not matched to a gene: 7. The CDR3 has 14 residues.

This clonotype showed up many times. The J gene is TRBJ2-1, the V gene TRBV19; no clear D. Germline V gene lookup returns CDR1 LNHDA and CDR2 SQIVND (reference sequence). This CDR3 has 16 residues. The V and J ends lost 6 bases and 0 bases respectively, with 15 bases between them. In DNA, the CDR3 is TGTGCCAGTAGGATACGTAGGAAGAGCTCCTACAATGAGCAGTTCTTC. Its translation: CASRIRRKSSYNEQFF.

This clonotype came up many times. J is TRBJ2-1 and V is TRBV15; either TRBD1 or TRBD2 may fit D (5 bases each). The V and J ends lost 3 bases and 0 bases respectively, with 9 bases between them. Looked up from germline, CDR1 is LNHNV and CDR2 is YYDKDF (reference sequence). This CDR3 comprises 15 residues. CDR3 sequence (DNA): TGTGCCACCAGCAGGGGGGTAAGCTCCTACAATGAGCAGTTCTTC. This sequence encodes CATSRGVSSYNEQFF.

V and J are TRBV27 and TRBJ1-2; TRBD1 is a possible D gene (5 bases). Trimming cost V 5 bases and J 3 bases, with 16 bases left between them. Germline CDR1 and CDR2: MNHEY and SMNVEV (reference sequence). This CDR3 comprises 15 residues. CDR3 DNA: TGTGCCAGCAGTCCCCATCGGCTGACAGACTATGGCTACACCTTC. It specifies CASSPHRLTDYGYTF.

The V gene is TRBV7-9, the J gene TRBJ1-2, with D possibly TRBD1 on 5 matching bases. Germline V gives CDR1 SEHNR, CDR2 FQNEAQ (reference sequence). The CDR3 loop spans 17 amino acids. V lost 8 bases to trimming and J lost 5 bases, with 27 bases between them. CDR3 loop: CASVSRVSRDGDYGYTF. The CDR3 DNA follows: TGTGCCAGCGTCTCGAGGGTATCACGGGACGGGGATTATGGCTACACCTTC.

This clonotype was seen at least ten times. The chain employs TRBV2 and TRBJ2-5; D remains ambiguous. Germline CDR1 SNHLY, CDR2 FYNNEI. V shed 4 bases and J shed 5 bases, with 11 bases lying between them. The CDR3 runs to 13 residues. In DNA, the CDR3 is TGTGCCAGCAGTGTAGGACGCTGGGAGACCCAGTACTTC. Amino acid sequence: CASSVGRWETQYF.

Many counts were recorded for this clonotype. This chain uses TRBV9 with TRBJ2-2; TRBD2 matches 7 bases. V shed 3 bases and J 6 bases; nucleotides not matched to a gene: 29. Germline CDR1 reads SGDLS; CDR2 reads YYNGEE. The CDR3 sequence is 22 residues long. The CDR3 is CASSAGHRGDPGGKRKPGELFF. CDR3 DNA: TGTGCCAGCAGCGCAGGGCACCGGGGGGACCCTGGCGGGAAGAGGAAACCCGGGGAGCTGTTTTTT.

This clonotype was seen repeatedly, ten times or more. The chain carries TRBV7-8 and TRBJ2-1, with TRBD2 matching over 10 bases. The CDR3 is made up of 17 amino acids. V shed 4 bases, J shed 0 bases, and the junction held 6 bases outside the gene matches. Per the germline V gene, CDR1 is SGHVS and CDR2 is FQNEAQ. CDR3 nucleotide sequence: TGTGCCAGCAGCTCCAAGCGGGAGGGGAGCTCCTACAATGAGCAGTTCTTC. Residues: CASSSKREGSSYNEQFF.

This clonotype has a count of ten or more. V is TRBV19 and J is TRBJ1-1, with D possibly being TRBD1 (5 bases). Germline CDR1 and CDR2: LNHDA and SQIVND (reference sequence). The CDR3 extends over 14 amino acids. The germline V and J ends were trimmed by 7 bases and 5 bases, with 17 bases remaining between them. CDR3 loop: CASTPTVRGTEAFF. The CDR3 DNA is TGTGCCAGTACCCCGACAGTAAGGGGAACTGAAGCTTTCTTT.

This clonotype was observed many times. The chain joins TRBV19 to TRBJ2-1; 9 nucleotides match TRBD1. Germline-derived CDR1 and CDR2 are LNHDA and SQIVND (reference sequence). The CDR3 is 14 residues long. Losses at the gene ends were 6 bases for V and 4 bases for J; bases not matched to a gene: 4. The CDR3 is CASSRDRDYNEQFF. CDR3 DNA sequence: TGTGCCAGTAGCCGGGACAGGGATTACAATGAGCAGTTCTTC.

This clonotype came up many times. This chain connects TRBV7-8 to TRBJ2-7, with TRBD2 identical over 7 bases. V dropped 6 bases and J dropped 3; count of bases not matched to a gene: 11. The length of the CDR3 is 15 residues. Germline loops: CDR1 SGHVS, CDR2 FQNEAQ. The CDR3 here is CASRQRAGLHYEQYF. CDR3 DNA sequence: TGTGCCAGCAGACAGCGCGCGGGACTACACTACGAGCAGTACTTC. Drawing the rest from reference TRBV7-8 and TRBJ2-7, the complete variable domain is GAGVSQSPRYKVAKRGQDVALRCDPISGHVSLFWYQQALGQGPEFLTYFQNEAQLDKSGLPSDRFFAERPEGSVSTLKIQRTQQEDSAVYLCASRQRAGLHYEQYFGPGTRLTVT.

Ten or more counts support this clonotype. The genes are TRBV10-2 and TRBJ2-5; TRBD2 agrees at 10 bases. Germline V lookup: CDR1 WSHSY, CDR2 SAAADI. The V and J ends lost 7 bases and 1 base, in that order; junction bases with no gene match: 15. CDR3 length: 18 amino acids. CDR3 DNA: TGCGCCAGCACCGTTCGGGCTAGCGGGAGCAACCCCCAAGAGACCCAGTACTTC. Protein: CASTVRASGSNPQETQYF.

The V and J genes are TRBV5-6 and TRBJ2-1, with 9 nucleotides matching TRBD2. Germline trimming cut 4 bases from V and 6 bases from J; bases unmatched to any gene: 11. This CDR3 contains 16 residues. Germline V gives CDR1 SGHDT, CDR2 YYEEEE. In nucleotides, the CDR3 is TGTGCCAGCAGCAAGATGGCGGGGGGGGTGGGCAATGAGCAGTTCTTC. It translates to CASSKMAGGVGNEQFF.

Turning to this clonotype: A much larger clonotype is one base distant, so this may be a read error. V gene TRBV27 combines with J gene TRBJ2-5; 10 bases fit TRBD1. The length of the CDR3 is 17 residues. Germline loops: CDR1 MNHEY, CDR2 SMNVEV (reference sequence). As DNA, the CDR3 is TGTGCCAGCACCCCGCCCCCGGGACAGGGGTTGAGGGAGACCCAGTGCTTC. Residues: CASTPPPGQGLRETQCF.